The 3 T cell receptor beta chains given below trace back to one sample, sequenced in a study of cytomegalovirus exposure and HLA in healthy donors. The study ran its PCR with 60 Vbeta and 13 Jbeta primers. The repertoire was sequenced with immunoSEQ multiplex PCR; TCRdb's copy has only in-frame clones and lacks some. Among 150,000 or so clones listed, roughly 65% were seen once. Sequencing input: PBMCs. These receptor sequences come from a young man in good health and CMV-seropositive.

CDR3 sequence reads: CATNRGTGDEKLFF. CDR3 coding DNA: TGTGCCACCAACCGAGGGACAGGGGATGAAAAACTGTTTTTT. The chain employs TRBV15 and TRBJ1-4; TRBD1 matches at 10 bases. Germline V lookup: CDR1 LNHNV, CDR2 YYDKDF (reference sequence). CDR3 size: 14 residues. J lost 6 bases, V lost 7 bases, and 5 bases had no gene match.

J is TRBJ2-6 and V is TRBV2, with D maybe TRBD1 (6 bases). This CDR3 contains 14 residues. The germline CDR1 and CDR2 sequences are SNHLY and FYNNEI. V lost 8 bases to trimming and J lost 1 base, with 9 bases between them. CDR3 loop: CASRQGSGANVLTF. The CDR3 nucleotides are TGTGCCAGCCGGCAGGGGTCTGGGGCCAACGTCCTGACTTTC. Complete variable domain (other parts from reference TRBV2 and TRBJ2-6): EPEVTQTPSHQVTQMGQEVILRCVPISNHLYFYWYRQILGQKVEFLVSFYNNEISEKSEIFDDQFSVERPDGSNFTLKIRSTKLEDSAMYFCASRQGSGANVLTFGAGSRLTVL.

The chain employs TRBV6-4 and TRBJ1-2, with 7 bases aligning to TRBD1. Germline CDR1 MRHNA, CDR2 SNTAGT. Unmatched junction bases numbered 2, after V lost 4 bases and J lost 0 bases. This CDR3 region has 14 residues. CDR3 loop: CASSGTGTNYGYTF. In nucleotides, the CDR3 is TGTGCCAGCAGTGGGACAGGAACTAACTATGGCTACACCTTC.